A single sample is the source of the 15 T cell receptor beta chains below, sequenced in a study of blood T cell repertoires in COVID-19. The method was immunoSEQ multiplex PCR; TCRdb's version includes in-frame clones alone and lacks a portion of them. Among roughly 330,000 clones listed, 87% were seen once. The sequenced sample consisted of PBMCs or T cells enriched from blood (not recorded which). These receptors were obtained from a woman aged 25 to 39 who had recovered from COVID-19.

This chain uses TRBV3-1 (or the pseudogene TRBV3-2) with TRBJ2-1, with D uncertain. V shed 0 bases and J shed 3 bases, with 12 bases lying between them. This CDR3 is built from 16 residues. Per the germline V gene, CDR1 is LGHDT and CDR2 is YNNKEL (reference sequence). CDR3 in amino acids: CASSQESARGYNEQFF. CDR3 bases: TGTGCCAGCAGCCAAGAGTCCGCTAGAGGCTACAATGAGCAGTTCTTC.

As regards this clone: The same CDR3 can be traced to other DNA sequences in this sample. The chain employs TRBV30 and TRBJ1-3, with D possibly matching TRBD1 (5 bases). The CDR3 covers 14 residues. CDR1 GTSNPN and CDR2 SVGIG come from the germline V gene (reference sequence). V was shortened by 0 bases and J by 0 bases, with 6 bases between the two germline ends. The CDR3: CAWSVGVSGNTIYF. CDR3 in DNA: TGTGCCTGGAGTGTAGGGGTCTCTGGAAACACCATATATTTT. The full variable domain, its missing parts supplied by reference TRBV30 and TRBJ1-3, is SQTIHQWPATLVQPVGSPLSLECTVEGTSNPNLYWYRQAAGRGLQLLFYSVGIGQISSEVPQNLSASRPQDRQFILSSKKLLLSDSGFYLCAWSVGVSGNTIYFGEGSWLTVV.

Here the CDR3 DNA reads TGCGCCAGCAGCTCCTCGACAGACAAACCGGTGGAGACCCAGTACTTC. This encodes CASSSSTDKPVETQYF. The V call is TRBV5-1, the J call TRBJ2-5; D possibly corresponds to TRBD1 (5 bases). Germline CDR1 SGHRS, CDR2 YFSETQ. The V gene lost 3 bases and the J gene lost 5 bases, with 20 bases spanning the gap. This CDR3 has 16 amino acids.

V usage is TRBV6-5 and J usage is TRBJ1-1; 8 nucleotides match TRBD1. Looked up from germline, CDR1 is MNHEY and CDR2 is SVGAGI. The V and J ends lost 2 bases and 4 bases, in that order; junction bases with no gene match: 3. The CDR3 is made up of 14 amino acids. The CDR3 is CASSYRQGPTEAFF. DNA of the CDR3: TGTGCCAGCAGTTACCGACAGGGGCCCACTGAAGCTTTCTTT.

This rearrangement joins TRBV7-2 to TRBJ1-2; tentative D call: TRBD1 (6 bases). From germline, CDR1 is SGHTA and CDR2 FQGNSA. V was cut by 5 bases and J by 5 bases, with 12 bases left in between. The CDR3 is 13 amino acids. The DNA for the CDR3 is TGTGCCAGCAGCCCCTGGACAGTTTATGGCTACACCTTC. Protein product: CASSPWTVYGYTF.

V gene TRBV5-1 combines with J gene TRBJ1-5; 8 bases map to TRBD1. The CDR3 is made up of 15 amino acids. J gave up 4 bases and V 2 bases, and 5 bases lay outside the gene matches. CDR1 SGHRS and CDR2 YFSETQ come from the germline V gene. CDR3 nucleotides: TGCGCCAGCAGCTTCGCGGGACAGGAGAATCAGCCCCAGCATTTT. Protein: CASSFAGQENQPQHF.

The gene calls are TRBV7-6 and TRBJ1-2, with D unresolved. Germline values: CDR1 SGHVS, CDR2 FNYEAQ. The CDR3 loop spans 14 amino acids. V was trimmed by 5 bases and J by 2 bases, leaving 12 bases between them. CDR3 in DNA: TGTGCCAGCAGCGGACTTGGCAAGAACTATGGCTACACCTTC. It encodes CASSGLGKNYGYTF.

The J gene is TRBJ2-7, the V gene TRBV15; no clear D. The CDR3 runs to 13 residues. Germline CDR1 and CDR2: LNHNV and YYDKDF (reference sequence). V was clipped by 0 bases and J by 2 bases, with 5 bases between them. The CDR3 DNA sequence: TGTGCCACCAGCAGAGATTCTCCCTACGAGCAGTACTTC. It encodes CATSRDSPYEQYF.

V gene TRBV30 combines with J gene TRBJ1-6; a weak D match, TRBD1 (6 bases). There are 16 residues in the CDR3. V was trimmed by 0 bases and J by 6 bases, leaving 15 bases between them. Germline CDR1 reads GTSNPN; CDR2 reads SVGIG (reference sequence). The CDR3 region is CAWSVFRDTGNSPLHF. The CDR3 DNA sequence: TGTGCCTGGAGTGTCTTTAGGGACACGGGTAATTCACCCCTCCACTTT.

V and J are TRBV7-9 and TRBJ1-5; D not resolved. The V end lost 4 bases, the J end lost 7 bases, and 17 bases lay between the germline ends. Looked up from germline, CDR1 is SEHNR and CDR2 is FQNEAQ (reference sequence). The CDR3 spans 15 residues. CDR3 bases: TGTGCCAGCAGCTCCGAAGGCGGCGGCGGCCAGCCCCAGCATTTT. Translating it yields CASSSEGGGGQPQHF.

The J gene is TRBJ1-1, the V gene TRBV27; tentative D call: TRBD1 (5 bases). The CDR3 is made up of 14 amino acids. V lost 8 bases, J lost 0 bases, and 13 bases lay in between. Germline CDR1 is MNHEY and CDR2 is SMNVEV (reference sequence). In nucleotides, the CDR3 is TGTGCCAGCCGATTCACAGGAGTGAACACTGAAGCTTTCTTT. Translation: CASRFTGVNTEAFF.

The rearrangement uses TRBV5-6 and TRBJ1-2; TRBD1 aligns across 8 bases. Unmatched junction bases numbered 12, after V lost 4 bases and J lost 4 bases. This CDR3 contains 16 residues. Germline V gene data show CDR1 as SGHDT and CDR2 as YYEEEE. CDR3 sequence reads: CASSIRTGIIAYGYTF. The CDR3, as DNA: TGTGCCAGCAGCATCAGGACAGGGATTATTGCCTATGGCTACACCTTC. Full variable domain (rest looked up from reference TRBV5-6 and TRBJ1-2): DAGVTQSPTHLIKTRGQQVTLRCSPKSGHDTVSWYQQALGQGPQFIFQYYEEEERQRGNFPDRFSGHQFPNYSSELNVNALLLGDSALYLCASSIRTGIIAYGYTFGSGTRLTVV.

The rearrangement joins TRBV6-1 to TRBJ1-4; 12 nucleotides match TRBD1. The CDR3 spans 17 residues. The V gene end was trimmed by 2 bases and the J gene end by 3 bases; junction bases not matched to a gene: 4. CDR1 is MNHNS, CDR2 SASEGT, per germline. CDR3 DNA: TGTGCCAGCAGTGAACGGGACAGGGGGCGGTCTAATGAAAAACTGTTTTTT. Translating gives CASSERDRGRSNEKLFF.

This sequence joins TRBV4-2 and TRBJ1-2, with 7 bases that match TRBD1. The CDR3 loop spans 15 amino acids. V lost 1 base to trimming and J lost 8 bases; unmatched junction nucleotides: 10. CDR1 and CDR2 (germline): LGHNA, YNFKEQ. The CDR3 spells CASSQAPEGAGGYTF. In DNA, the CDR3 is TGTGCCAGCAGCCAAGCCCCAGAGGGGGCGGGGGGCTACACCTTC.

The CDR3 DNA sequence: TGTGCCAGTAGTCAAACCAGGGTATCCTATGGCTACACCTTC. It specifies CASSQTRVSYGYTF. The rearrangement links TRBV19 to TRBJ1-2, with a possible D match to TRBD1 (5 bases). Germline V CDR1 and CDR2: LNHDA, SQIVND (reference sequence). V shed 5 bases and J shed 4 bases, with 14 bases lying between them. This CDR3 spans 14 amino acids.